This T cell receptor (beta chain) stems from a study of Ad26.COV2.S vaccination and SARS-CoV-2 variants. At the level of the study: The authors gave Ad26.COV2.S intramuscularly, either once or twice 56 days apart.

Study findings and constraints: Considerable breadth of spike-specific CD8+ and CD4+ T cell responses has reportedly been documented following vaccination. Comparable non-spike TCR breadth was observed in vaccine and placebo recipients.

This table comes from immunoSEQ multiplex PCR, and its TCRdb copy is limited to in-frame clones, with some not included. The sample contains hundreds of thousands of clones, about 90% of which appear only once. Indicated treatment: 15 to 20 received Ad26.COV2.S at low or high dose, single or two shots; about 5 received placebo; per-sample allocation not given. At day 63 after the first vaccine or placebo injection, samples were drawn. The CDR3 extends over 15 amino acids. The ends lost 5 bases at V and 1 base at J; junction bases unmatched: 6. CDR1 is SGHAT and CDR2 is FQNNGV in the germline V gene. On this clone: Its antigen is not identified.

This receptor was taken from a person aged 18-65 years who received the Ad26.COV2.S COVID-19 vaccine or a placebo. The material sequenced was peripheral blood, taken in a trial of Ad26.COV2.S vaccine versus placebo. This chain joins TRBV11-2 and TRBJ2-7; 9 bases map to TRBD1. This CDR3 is CASSPRDRASYEQYF. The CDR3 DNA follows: TGTGCCAGCAGCCCCCGGGACAGGGCTTCCTACGAGCAGTACTTC.